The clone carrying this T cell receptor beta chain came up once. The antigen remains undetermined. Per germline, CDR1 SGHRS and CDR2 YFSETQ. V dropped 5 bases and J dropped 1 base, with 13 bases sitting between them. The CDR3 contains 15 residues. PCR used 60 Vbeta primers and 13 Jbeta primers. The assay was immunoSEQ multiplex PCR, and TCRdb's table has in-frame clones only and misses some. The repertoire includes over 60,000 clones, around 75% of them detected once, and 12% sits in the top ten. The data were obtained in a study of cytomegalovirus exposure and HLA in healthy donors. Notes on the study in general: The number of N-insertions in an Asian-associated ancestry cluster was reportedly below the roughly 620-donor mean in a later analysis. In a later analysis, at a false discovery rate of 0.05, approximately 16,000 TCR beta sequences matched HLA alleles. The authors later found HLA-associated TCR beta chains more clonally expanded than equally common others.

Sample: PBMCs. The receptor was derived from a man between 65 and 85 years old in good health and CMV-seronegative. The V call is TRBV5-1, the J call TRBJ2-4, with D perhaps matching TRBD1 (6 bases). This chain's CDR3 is CASSSLGQAKNIQYF. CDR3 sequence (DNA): TGCGCCAGCAGTTCGCTCGGACAGGCCAAAAACATTCAGTACTTC.